This TCR beta chain was recorded in a study of OX40 agonist ivuxolimab in advanced cancers. The overall study: The drug used for patients, ivuxolimab, was an agonistic anti-OX40 (CD134) antibody. Intravenous ivuxolimab at 0.01 to 10 mg/kg was given to patients every 2 weeks.

Per germline, CDR1 SGDLS and CDR2 YYNGEE. This CDR3 is 13 amino acids long. Trimming pared 4 bases from V and 3 bases from J, leaving 10 bases between. Blood samples were obtained at baseline, cycle 4 day 1, and cycle 7 day 1. Overall study results and limits: Low normalized T-cell clonal expansion was also seen in some nonresponders.

By share, this clone ranks as medium-sized. Its cognate antigen is unknown. Produced via immunoSEQ multiplex PCR; TCRdb's table is partial and in-frame only. The data show around 85,000 clones, about 89% seen once. The chain employs TRBV9 and TRBJ1-2; D is undetermined. This TCR came from an adult with an advanced solid tumor such as melanoma, head and neck, liver or kidney cancer. The sample here was CD4+ or CD8+ T cells sorted from blood, taken in a trial of the OX40 agonist ivuxolimab. The CDR3 DNA follows: TGTGCCAGCAGCTTGGGCAGCGACTATGGCTACACCTTC. It codes for CASSLGSDYGYTF.